The T cell receptor (beta chain) described here comes from a study of shared clonotypes between healthy human individuals (TCRdb year 2020). About the full investigation: Three men and two women, aged 18 to 49 years, made up the cohort. For each donor, three plates each were used for CD4 naive and CD4 memory, two plates were used for CD8 naive, and one plate was used for CD8 memory. To estimate repertoire size and how much clonotypes are shared between individuals, the study performed deep sequencing of blood TCR repertoires from about five healthy adults. To increase sequencing depth and limit assay-specific biases, TCR repertoire library preparation and sequencing were carried out by different laboratories using diverse techniques. Leukapheresis yielded between about 0.9 and 9 billion PBMCs per donor.

Results the study describes overall, beyond this receptor: Sampling was limited to blood, and TCR repertoires in tissue likely differ from TCR repertoires in blood. Rarefaction of sorted-subset datasets indicated incomplete sequencing despite the large sequencing depth. Naive subsets generally had larger estimated clonotype richness than memory subsets did. Because the study included a small number of donors, the genetic and exposure-history diversity represented was limited. Compared with non-shared clonotypes, clonotypes shared by all four sorted-subset donors had higher generation probabilities. When a handful of donors were compared, the shared fraction of clonotypes was about 5% for naive CD4, around 3.6% for naive CD8, 2% to 2.5% for memory CD4, and less than 0.45% for memory CD8. Based on pairwise subsampling, the degree of clonotype sharing among donors was expected to be affected by sequencing depth.

Using the deep immunoSEQ assay, multiplex PCR amplified TCR CDR3 regions from genomic DNA. Extracted genomic DNA from each cell subset was spread evenly across all wells of several immunoSEQ 96-well plates, with each plate serving as a replicate. For sorted subsets, around 0.2 ug of genomic DNA, equivalent to roughly 33,000 T cell genomes, went into each replicate PCR. Purified libraries were measured with a Qubit 3.0 fluorometer, size-checked on a Bioanalyzer 2100, and measured again with the KAPA Library Quantification kit. Every immunoSEQ 96-well plate was sequenced on a dedicated single-read 150-cycle Illumina NextSeq 550 flow cell. From the authors' description of their analysis: The immunoSEQ output contained only junctional sequences without quality scores, so filtering could not match that applied to full-length reads. To assign V/J genes and CDR3, sequences were annotated using PyIR, a Python wrapper for IgBLAST v1.9, with IMGT germline references. Reads were removed for weak V/J assignments (E-value above 1e-6), missing CDR3, stop codons, out-of-frame junctions, or ambiguous translated residues. V3J clonotypes were defined by identical inferred V gene, J gene, and CDR3 amino acid sequence. The percentage overlap between two repertoires was calculated by dividing the number of shared unique clonotypes by the size of the smaller repertoire. Three approaches were used to assess repertoire richness: RTK rarefaction, the Chao1 estimator, and Recon v2.1 estimates of unobserved clonotypes. Generation probabilities for all TCRbeta clonotypes obtained by the gDNA method from a few donors were computed using OLGA. This immuneACCESS table, as held by TCRdb, lists in-frame sequences with V and J called but not all clones. Of the missing ones, under half trace to an unresolved V gene in checked studies; the others have no known cause. V and J calls and clone size follow that table, whereas D and trimming were derived from the DNA. Across this sample there are about 2.3 million clones, with over 90% seen only once. 0.39% of the sample is in the top ten clones.

CDR1 and CDR2 are read off the germline V gene (reference sequence) as SGHNT and YYREEE. From its cysteine to its phenylalanine, the CDR3 spans 13 amino acids. Just the 39-base CDR3 DNA is kept, in frame starting at base 1. Trimming removed 3 bases from V and 0 bases from J, leaving 6 bases between the germline ends. Of note for this clone: Its antigen specificity is not known. No base qualities exist here, and no much larger clone lies one base off it. The sample carries other DNA sequences with the same CDR3.

The donors were healthy, HIV-negative adults with no recently reported acute infections or vaccinations. Every donor was a Caucasian adult residing in Nashville, Tennessee, USA. CD4+ T cells were enriched by magnetic negative selection; naive cells were then positively selected on CD45RA, and the negative fraction formed the memory subset. Blood was collected by leukapheresis, and PBMCs were isolated by Ficoll-Histopaque density gradient centrifugation and then cryopreserved in liquid nitrogen vapor phase. Analytical flow cytometry was used to check the purity and quantity of each magnetically sorted T cell population. Genomic DNA was isolated from every sorted fraction and measured by UV absorbance on a Nanodrop 2000c.

The source is a man between 18 and 29 years old in good health. Some clones in this sample may be carry-over from other donors' samples. Rearrangement joined TRBV5-4 to TRBJ1-1; the D gene is not confidently resolved. What was sequenced was naive CD4+ T cells from PBMCs. The cell subset or site label of this sample denotes: CD45RA+ positively selected. The sequenced DNA: TGTGCCAGCAGCTCAACAGTGAACACTGAAGCTTTCTTT. Protein translation: CASSSTVNTEAFF. Full variable domain (CDR3 extended with the reference TRBV5-4 and TRBJ1-1 proteins): ETGVTQSPTHLIKTRGQQVTLRCSSQSGHNTVSWYQQALGQGPQFIFQYYREEENGRGNFPPRFSGLQFPNYSSELNVNALELDDSALYLCASSSTVNTEAFFGQGTRLTVV.